This TCR beta chain was found in a study of response to subunit inactivated influenza vaccine. Study results and limitations: The study's authors posited that every seasonal influenza vaccination enlists few new T cells.

In regard to this clonotype: Its specificity is unknown.

MiXCR, applied by TCRdb to the RT-PCR reads, yields one record per CDR3 protein. The sample contains roughly 790,000 distinct CDR3 sequences, 21% of which appear only once. This clonotype was obtained from a man aged 50-60 years who received an inactivated influenza vaccine. Sequenced material: PBMCs from blood, taken less than 6 days after vaccination.

The CDR3 bases are TGCAGTGCTAGCCGGGCTCTAGGGGATCAGTACTTC. As protein: CSASRALGDQYF. J is TRBJ2-5 and V is TRBV20-1; the D gene is possibly TRBD1 (5 bases). The CDR3 has 12 amino acids. Trimming took off 3 bases at V and 11 bases at J, with 16 bases between the two ends. In germline, CDR1 is DFQATT, CDR2 SNEGSKA (reference sequence).